This is a list of T cell receptor beta chains from one sample in a study of cytomegalovirus exposure and HLA in healthy donors. Profiled with immunoSEQ multiplex PCR; TCRdb holds only in-frame clones, not every one. The table has around 60,000 clones, approximately 75% seen once; the top ten hold 20% to 30%. Sample: PBMCs. These receptors originate from a man over 45 in good health and CMV-seropositive. Both conserved end residues are part of each CDR3. The order of the fields is clone size, V gene, D gene, J gene, CDR3 DNA, CDR3 protein. D genes are given only for firm matches. Size is stated for part of the rows, as once, few or many counts, or as a class when the clone is expanded.

clone_size: .
v_call: TRBV27
d_call: .
j_call: TRBJ2-7
cdr3_nt: TGTGCCAGCAGACCGCAGGGCGGCGAGCAGTACTTC
cdr3_aa: CASRPQGGEQYF

clone_size: .
v_call: TRBV28
d_call: .
j_call: TRBJ2-2
cdr3_nt: TGTGCCAGCTCAAACGGGAAGATGCCCACCGGGGAGCTGTTTTTT
cdr3_aa: CASSNGKMPTGELFF

clone_size: .
v_call: TRBV5-4
d_call: TRBD2
j_call: TRBJ2-3
cdr3_nt: TGTGCCAGCAGCTCGACTAGCGGTCCCAGCACAGATACGCAGTATTTT
cdr3_aa: CASSSTSGPSTDTQYF

clone_size: .
v_call: TRBV13
d_call: .
j_call: TRBJ1-2
cdr3_nt: TGTGCCAGCAGCTCCGGGACAAATTATGGCTACACCTTC
cdr3_aa: CASSSGTNYGYTF

clone_size: few
v_call: TRBV30
d_call: TRBD1
j_call: TRBJ1-6
cdr3_nt: TGTGCCTGGAGGACAGGGACCGATTCACCCCTCCACTTT
cdr3_aa: CAWRTGTDSPLHF

clone_size: .
v_call: TRBV29-1
d_call: .
j_call: TRBJ2-6
cdr3_nt: TGCAGCGTTGTGGCTAGCGTCACCCACACGGGGGCCAACGTCCTGACTTTC
cdr3_aa: CSVVASVTHTGANVLTF

clone_size: .
v_call: TRBV27
d_call: .
j_call: TRBJ1-5
cdr3_nt: TGTGCCAGCAGTTTATGGGGGGGGGCAAGCAATCAGCCCCAGCATTTT
cdr3_aa: CASSLWGGASNQPQHF

clone_size: .
v_call: TRBV30
d_call: .
j_call: TRBJ2-3
cdr3_nt: TGTGCCTGGAAAGAACTAGATCAAAGAGATACGCAGTATTTT
cdr3_aa: CAWKELDQRDTQYF

clone_size: .
v_call: TRBV18
d_call: .
j_call: TRBJ2-7
cdr3_nt: TGTGCCAGCTCACCCCAATACGAGCAGTACTTC
cdr3_aa: CASSPQYEQYF

clone_size: .
v_call: TRBV4-1
d_call: .
j_call: TRBJ1-5
cdr3_nt: TGCGCCAGCAGCCAAGATTCGACAAGAAGCAATCAGCCCCAGCATTTT
cdr3_aa: CASSQDSTRSNQPQHF

clone_size: .
v_call: TRBV11-2
d_call: TRBD1
j_call: TRBJ1-4
cdr3_nt: TGTGCCAGCAGCGGACAGGGAAGGGCGGCTGAAAAACTGTTTTTT
cdr3_aa: CASSGQGRAAEKLFF

clone_size: .
v_call: TRBV5-4
d_call: TRBD1
j_call: TRBJ2-7
cdr3_nt: TGTGCCAGCAGCCCAGCAGGGGGCTCCTACGAGCAGTACTTC
cdr3_aa: CASSPAGGSYEQYF

clone_size: few
v_call: TRBV19
d_call: TRBD2
j_call: TRBJ2-1
cdr3_nt: TGTGCCAGTAGCCTCCGGGGTAGCGGGAGGAGTAGGGGCTACAATGAGCAGTTCTTC
cdr3_aa: CASSLRGSGRSRGYNEQFF

clone_size: few
v_call: TRBV6-5
d_call: .
j_call: TRBJ2-6
cdr3_nt: TGTGCCAGCAGCCAAACTGACTCTGGGGCCAACGTCCTGACTTTC
cdr3_aa: CASSQTDSGANVLTF

clone_size: few
v_call: TRBV6-5
d_call: TRBD1
j_call: TRBJ1-2
cdr3_nt: TGTGCCAGCAGTTACTCGATGCAGGGGGATGGCTACACCTTC
cdr3_aa: CASSYSMQGDGYTF

clone_size: .
v_call: TRBV28
d_call: TRBD1
j_call: TRBJ1-1
cdr3_nt: TGTGCCAGCCCCGACCCGACAGGGAGAGCTTTCTTT
cdr3_aa: CASPDPTGRAFF

clone_size: .
v_call: TRBV9
d_call: .
j_call: TRBJ1-1
cdr3_nt: TGTGCCAGCAGCGTAGCTGTCTTTCTGAACACTGAAGCTTTCTTT
cdr3_aa: CASSVAVFLNTEAFF

clone_size: .
v_call: TRBV13
d_call: TRBD1
j_call: TRBJ2-7
cdr3_nt: TGTGCCAGCAGCGCGGGACAGGGGATTTCTTACGAGCAGTACTTC
cdr3_aa: CASSAGQGISYEQYF

clone_size: .
v_call: TRBV10-1
d_call: TRBD1
j_call: TRBJ2-3
cdr3_nt: TGCGCCAGCAGTGGGGGACAGGATTCAGATACGCAGTATTTT
cdr3_aa: CASSGGQDSDTQYF

clone_size: .
v_call: TRBV18
d_call: .
j_call: TRBJ1-5
cdr3_nt: TGTGCCAGCTCGCTGGGGGGGGAAGGACAGCCCCAGCATTTT
cdr3_aa: CASSLGGEGQPQHF

clone_size: .
v_call: TRBV7-2
d_call: TRBD1
j_call: TRBJ2-7
cdr3_nt: TGTGCCAGCAGCCCGCCTCGGGGCAGGGGGAAGAACGAGCAGTACTTC
cdr3_aa: CASSPPRGRGKNEQYF

clone_size: .
v_call: TRBV5-1
d_call: .
j_call: TRBJ2-3
cdr3_nt: TGCGCCAGCATGCGAGGGAGCACAGATACGCAGTATTTT
cdr3_aa: CASMRGSTDTQYF

clone_size: .
v_call: TRBV29-1
d_call: .
j_call: TRBJ2-7
cdr3_nt: TGCAGCGTTGCTAGGACGGGATACGAGCAGTACTTC
cdr3_aa: CSVARTGYEQYF

clone_size: .
v_call: TRBV6-5
d_call: TRBD2
j_call: TRBJ2-5
cdr3_nt: TGTGCCAGCAATACGGGAGGAGCTCTAGAGACCCAGTACTTC
cdr3_aa: CASNTGGALETQYF

clone_size: .
v_call: TRBV14
d_call: .
j_call: TRBJ2-2
cdr3_nt: TGTGCCAGCAGCCCCTACGGTTGGGAGCTGTTTTTT
cdr3_aa: CASSPYGWELFF

clone_size: .
v_call: TRBV19
d_call: .
j_call: TRBJ1-1
cdr3_nt: TGTGCCAGTAGCCTCCGGGACACCTCGAACACTGAAGCTTTCTTT
cdr3_aa: CASSLRDTSNTEAFF

clone_size: .
v_call: TRBV29-1
d_call: TRBD1
j_call: TRBJ2-7
cdr3_nt: TGCAGCGTTGAAGGGGGACAGCCCTACGAGCAGTACTTC
cdr3_aa: CSVEGGQPYEQYF

clone_size: .
v_call: TRBV7-2
d_call: TRBD2
j_call: TRBJ2-1
cdr3_nt: TGTGCCAGCAGCCTCCAGACTAGCGGGGTGGAGCAGTTCTTC
cdr3_aa: CASSLQTSGVEQFF

clone_size: .
v_call: TRBV6-5
d_call: .
j_call: TRBJ2-7
cdr3_nt: TGTGCCAGCAGTTACGTTGGGGGCTTCATCTACGAGCAGTACTTC
cdr3_aa: CASSYVGGFIYEQYF

clone_size: .
v_call: TRBV7-2
d_call: TRBD1
j_call: TRBJ1-1
cdr3_nt: TGTGCCAGCAGCTTAGCCCATGACAGGGTGGAAGCTTTCTTT
cdr3_aa: CASSLAHDRVEAFF

clone_size: .
v_call: TRBV6-9
d_call: .
j_call: TRBJ2-5
cdr3_nt: TGTGCCAGCAGTTATTCACCAGGGCAAGAGACCCAGTACTTC
cdr3_aa: CASSYSPGQETQYF

clone_size: few
v_call: TRBV14
d_call: TRBD1
j_call: TRBJ2-6
cdr3_nt: TGTGCCAGCAGCCTCATCCCGGGGACAGGAGGGCCGACCCGGGGGGCCAACGTCCTGACTTTC
cdr3_aa: CASSLIPGTGGPTRGANVLTF

clone_size: .
v_call: TRBV19
d_call: .
j_call: TRBJ2-7
cdr3_nt: TGTGCCAGTAGTGTGGGAGTCGAGCAGTACTTC
cdr3_aa: CASSVGVEQYF

clone_size: once
v_call: TRBV10-3
d_call: TRBD2
j_call: TRBJ2-2
cdr3_nt: TGTGCCATCAGTGGGGGGGGGACTAGCGCTGACACCGGGGAGCTGTTTTTT
cdr3_aa: CAISGGGTSADTGELFF

clone_size: .
v_call: TRBV30
d_call: TRBD1
j_call: TRBJ1-5
cdr3_nt: TGTGCCTGGAGTCCGCCTTCAGGGGGATATCAGCCCCAGCATTTT
cdr3_aa: CAWSPPSGGYQPQHF

clone_size: .
v_call: TRBV6-5
d_call: .
j_call: TRBJ1-1
cdr3_nt: TGTGCCAGCAGTATTCTCAGGGATACTGAAGCTTTCTTT
cdr3_aa: CASSILRDTEAFF